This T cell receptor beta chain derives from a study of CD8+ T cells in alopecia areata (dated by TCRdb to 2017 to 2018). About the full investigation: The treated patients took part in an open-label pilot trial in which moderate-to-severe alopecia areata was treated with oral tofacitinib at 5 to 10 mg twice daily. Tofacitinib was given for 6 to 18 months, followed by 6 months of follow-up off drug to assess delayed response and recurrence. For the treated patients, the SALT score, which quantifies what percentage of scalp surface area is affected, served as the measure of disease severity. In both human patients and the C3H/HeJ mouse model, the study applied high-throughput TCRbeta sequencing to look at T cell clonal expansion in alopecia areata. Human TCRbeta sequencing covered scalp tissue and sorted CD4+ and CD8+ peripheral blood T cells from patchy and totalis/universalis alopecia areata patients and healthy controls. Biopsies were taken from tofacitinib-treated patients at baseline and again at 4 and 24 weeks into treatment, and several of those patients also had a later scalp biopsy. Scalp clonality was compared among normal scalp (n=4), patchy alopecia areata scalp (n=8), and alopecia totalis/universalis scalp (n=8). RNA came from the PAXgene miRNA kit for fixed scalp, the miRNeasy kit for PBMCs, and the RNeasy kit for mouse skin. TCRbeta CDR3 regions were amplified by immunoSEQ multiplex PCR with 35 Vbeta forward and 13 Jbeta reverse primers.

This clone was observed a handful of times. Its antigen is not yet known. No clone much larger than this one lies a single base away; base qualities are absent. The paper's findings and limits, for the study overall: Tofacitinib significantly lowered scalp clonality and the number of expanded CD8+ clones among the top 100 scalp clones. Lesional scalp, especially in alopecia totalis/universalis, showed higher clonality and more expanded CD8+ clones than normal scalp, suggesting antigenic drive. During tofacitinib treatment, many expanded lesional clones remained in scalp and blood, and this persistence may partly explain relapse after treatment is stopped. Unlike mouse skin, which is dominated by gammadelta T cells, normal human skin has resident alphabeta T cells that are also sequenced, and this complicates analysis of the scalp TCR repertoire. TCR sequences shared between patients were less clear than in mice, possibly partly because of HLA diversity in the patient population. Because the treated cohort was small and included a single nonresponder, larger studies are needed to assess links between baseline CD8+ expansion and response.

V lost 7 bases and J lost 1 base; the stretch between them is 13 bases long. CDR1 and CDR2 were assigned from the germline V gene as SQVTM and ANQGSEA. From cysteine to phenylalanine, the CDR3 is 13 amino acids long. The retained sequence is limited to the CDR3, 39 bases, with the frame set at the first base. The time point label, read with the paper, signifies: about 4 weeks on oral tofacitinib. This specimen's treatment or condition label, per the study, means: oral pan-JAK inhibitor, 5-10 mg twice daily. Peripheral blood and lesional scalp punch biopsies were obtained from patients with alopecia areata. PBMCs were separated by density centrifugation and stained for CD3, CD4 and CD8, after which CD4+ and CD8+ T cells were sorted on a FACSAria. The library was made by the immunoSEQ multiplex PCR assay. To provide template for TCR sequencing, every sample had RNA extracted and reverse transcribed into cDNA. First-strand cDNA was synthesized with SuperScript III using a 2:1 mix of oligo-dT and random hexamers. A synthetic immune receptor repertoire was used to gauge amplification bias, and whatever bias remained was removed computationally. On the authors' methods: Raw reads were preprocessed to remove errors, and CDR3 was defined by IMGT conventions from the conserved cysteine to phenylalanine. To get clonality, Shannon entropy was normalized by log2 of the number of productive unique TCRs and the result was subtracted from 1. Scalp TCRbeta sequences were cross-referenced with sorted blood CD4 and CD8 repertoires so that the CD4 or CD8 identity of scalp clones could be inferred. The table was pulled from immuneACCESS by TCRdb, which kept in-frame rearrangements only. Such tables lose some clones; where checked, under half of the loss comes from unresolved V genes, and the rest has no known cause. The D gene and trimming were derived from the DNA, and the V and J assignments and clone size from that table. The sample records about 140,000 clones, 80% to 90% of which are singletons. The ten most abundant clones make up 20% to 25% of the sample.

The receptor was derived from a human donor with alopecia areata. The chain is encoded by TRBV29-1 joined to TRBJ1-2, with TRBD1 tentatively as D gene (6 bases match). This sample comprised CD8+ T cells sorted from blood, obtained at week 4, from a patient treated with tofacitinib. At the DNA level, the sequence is TGCAGCGCAGGACAGCAGGATAACTATGGCTACACCTTC. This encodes CSAGQQDNYGYTF.